These 10 T cell receptor beta chains originate from one sample sequenced in a study of blood T cell repertoires in COVID-19. The method was immunoSEQ multiplex PCR; TCRdb's version includes in-frame clones alone and lacks a portion of them. The table includes about 480,000 clones, roughly 89% detected once. The sequencing input was peripheral blood. The receptors shown here come from a man between 18 and 29 years old with COVID-19, enrolled during active disease.

This clone occurred once. The chain is built from TRBV7-2 and TRBJ2-1, with a possible D match to TRBD2 (6 bases). Germline V lookup: CDR1 SGHTA, CDR2 FQGNSA. V lost 6 bases and J lost 10, with 19 bases in between. The CDR3 extends over 14 amino acids. CDR3 nucleotide sequence: TGTGCCAGCAGTTCTAGTCTCAGCGGAGGGGAGCAGTTCTTC. Residues: CASSSSLSGGEQFF.

The J gene is TRBJ2-1, the V gene TRBV7-2, with 10 bases identical to TRBD2. J lost 4 bases, V lost 6 bases, and 3 bases had no gene match. This CDR3 contains 14 residues. CDR1 and CDR2 (germline): SGHTA, FQGNSA. CDR3 loop: CASSSGGLYNEQFF. In DNA form, the CDR3 reads TGTGCCAGCAGTAGCGGGGGGCTTTACAATGAGCAGTTCTTC. Together with reference TRBV7-2 and TRBJ2-1, the CDR3 gives the full variable domain: GAGVSQSPSNKVTEKGKDVELRCDPISGHTALYWYRQSLGQGLEFLIYFQGNSAPDKSGLPSDRFSAERTGGSVSTLTIQRTQQEDSAVYLCASSSGGLYNEQFFGPGTRLTVL.

This clone was counted a single time. The chain links TRBV12-5 to TRBJ1-2; D possibly corresponds to TRBD1 (5 bases). Germline-derived CDR1 and CDR2 are LGHNT and FRNRAP. The CDR3 consists of 16 residues. The V gene lost 1 base and the J gene lost 0 bases, with 12 bases spanning the gap. The CDR3 region has the DNA TGTGCTAGTGGTTTGGGTAAGACAGACGCTAACTATGGCTACACCTTC. Residues: CASGLGKTDANYGYTF.

The chain uses TRBV29-1 and TRBJ2-7, with TRBD1 matching over 7 bases. The junction had 5 bases not matched to a gene; V was cut back by 5 bases and J by 4 bases. The CDR3 sequence is 12 residues long. Germline V lookup: CDR1 SQVTM, CDR2 ANQGSEA. CDR3: CSVTDRTYEQYF. CDR3 DNA sequence: TGCAGCGTTACGGACAGGACGTACGAGCAGTACTTC.

A remark on this clone: The identical CDR3 is also encoded by other nucleotide sequences in the sample. The chain carries TRBV13 and TRBJ2-3; D might be TRBD1 (5 bases). This CDR3 contains 15 residues. Germline V CDR1 and CDR2: PRHDT, FYEKMQ (reference sequence). V gave up 0 bases and J gave up 0 bases, with 7 bases separating them. CDR3 nucleotide sequence: TGTGCCAGCAGCTTAGGAGGGGTTAGCACAGATACGCAGTATTTT. Translating gives CASSLGGVSTDTQYF. Full variable domain (missing parts from reference TRBV13 and TRBJ2-3): AAGVIQSPRHLIKEKRETATLKCYPIPRHDTVYWYQQGPGQDPQFLISFYEKMQSDKGSIPDRFSAQQFSDYHSELNMSSLELGDSALYFCASSLGGVSTDTQYFGPGTRLTVL.

V is TRBV9 and J is TRBJ2-2, with 10 bases fitting TRBD2. The junction had 2 bases not matched to a gene; V was cut back by 0 bases and J by 3 bases. CDR3 length: 16 residues. Germline V lookup: CDR1 SGDLS, CDR2 YYNGEE. CDR3 DNA sequence: TGTGCCAGCAGCGTAGCTAGCGGGAGTCACACCGGGGAGCTGTTTTTT. This sequence encodes CASSVASGSHTGELFF.

The gene calls are TRBV2 and TRBJ2-5; the D gene is possibly TRBD2 (6 bases). The CDR3 spans 15 residues. Germline CDR1 SNHLY, CDR2 FYNNEI. Trimming pared 7 bases from V and 2 bases from J, leaving 17 bases between. The CDR3, as DNA: TGTGCCAGCATTTTGACATCCCGGGGGCAAGAGACCCAGTACTTC. Its protein product is CASILTSRGQETQYF.

This rearrangement joins TRBV7-9 to TRBJ2-3; 8 bases match TRBD2. The CDR3 loop spans 16 amino acids. V shed 5 bases and J 2 bases; nucleotides not matched to a gene: 9. In germline, CDR1 is SEHNR, CDR2 FQNEAQ (reference sequence). The CDR3, as DNA: TGTGCCAGCAGCCGAAACTTACTAGCGGCCACAGATACGCAGTATTTT. Protein sequence: CASSRNLLAATDTQYF.

This clone was recorded once. In nucleotides, the CDR3 is TGTGCCAGCAGCCAAGAAATCGCTAGTCTCCAAGAGACCCAGTACTTC. Translated: CASSQEIASLQETQYF. V gene TRBV4-2 combines with J gene TRBJ2-5; D gene unclear. The V gene lost 0 bases and the J gene lost 1 base, with 12 bases spanning the gap. CDR1 and CDR2 from the germline V gene are LGHNA and YNFKEQ. This CDR3 has 16 residues.

This clone appeared a few times. This chain links TRBV25-1 with TRBJ1-5; D remains ambiguous. The V gene lost 0 bases and the J gene lost 1 base, with 10 bases spanning the gap. Germline-derived CDR1 and CDR2 are MGHDK and SYGVNS. CDR3 length: 16 amino acids. The CDR3 DNA is TGTGCCAGCAGTGAATATGTGACTTTCAGCAATCAGCCCCAGCATTTT. Its translation: CASSEYVTFSNQPQHF.